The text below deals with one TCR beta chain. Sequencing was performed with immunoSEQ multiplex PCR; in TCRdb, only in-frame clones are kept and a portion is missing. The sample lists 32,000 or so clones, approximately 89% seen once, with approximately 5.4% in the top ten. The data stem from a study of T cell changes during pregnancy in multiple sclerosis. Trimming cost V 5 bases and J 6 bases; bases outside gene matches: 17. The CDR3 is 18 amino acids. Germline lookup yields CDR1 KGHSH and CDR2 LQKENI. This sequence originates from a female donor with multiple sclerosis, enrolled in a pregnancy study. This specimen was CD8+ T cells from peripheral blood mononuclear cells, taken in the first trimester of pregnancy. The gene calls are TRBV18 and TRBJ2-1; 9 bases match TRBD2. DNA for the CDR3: TGTGCCAGCTCAACTCTCCCTGGTGTTAGCGGGAGCGGCAATGAGCAGTTCTTC. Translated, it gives CASSTLPGVSGSGNEQFF.